This entry lists 12 T cell receptor beta chains sequenced from one sample in a study of T cells in Graves' hyperthyroidism and ophthalmopathy. The TCR beta CDR3 regions underwent amplification using RNA transcripts as the source. The primer set for the first-round RT-PCR of the TCR CDR3 was HTBI. TCRdb re-analysed the multiplex PCR reads in MiXCR, keeping a single row per CDR3 protein. The data show about 350,000 distinct CDR3 sequences, around 15% seen once. Specimen: blood. These receptors all stem from a middle-aged woman with Graves' ophthalmopathy.

This clonotype was found many times. V is TRBV11-3 and J is TRBJ2-1; no firm D call. Germline CDR1 reads SGHNT; CDR2 reads YENEEA. The V and J ends lost 0 bases and 7 bases respectively, with 7 bases between them. CDR3 length equals 13 residues. The CDR3 reads CASSLEFGNEQFF. The CDR3 coding sequence is TGTGCCAGCAGCTTAGAGTTCGGAAATGAGCAGTTCTTC. Using reference TRBV11-3 and TRBJ2-1 for the parts outside the CDR3, the full variable domain is EAGVVQSPRYKIIEKKQPVAFWCNPISGHNTLYWYLQNLGQGPELLIRYENEEAVDDSQLPKDRFSAERLKGVDSTLKIQPAELGDSAVYLCASSLEFGNEQFFGPGTRLTVL.

This clonotype was observed at least ten times. This chain links TRBV2 with TRBJ2-3, with 11 bases fitting TRBD2. Germline CDR1 reads SNHLY; CDR2 reads FYNNEI. Unmatched junction bases numbered 22, after V lost 7 bases and J lost 4 bases. The CDR3 extends over 20 amino acids. CDR3 nucleotide sequence: TGTGCCAGCAATCCATCGACTAGCGGGGCCCACCGACCCACTTCAGATACGCAGTATTTT. It encodes CASNPSTSGAHRPTSDTQYF.

The chain has TRBV5-1 and TRBJ1-4; no firm D call. The CDR3 runs 15 residues. Germline V gene lookup returns CDR1 SGHRS and CDR2 YFSETQ. Deletions cut 0 bases from V and 10 bases from J, with 16 bases between. The CDR3 DNA follows: TGCGCCAGCAGCTTGGACGGCCCGGGTATGGGAAAACTGTTTTTT. Its translation: CASSLDGPGMGKLFF.

J is TRBJ1-2 and V is TRBV11-2; 10 bases line up with TRBD1. The CDR3 runs 15 residues. CDR1 is SGHAT and CDR2 is FQNNGV in the germline V gene. J gave up 4 bases and V 5 bases, and 7 bases lay outside the gene matches. For the CDR3, the DNA is TGTGCCAGCAGCCACGGACAGGGGGGGGCCTATGGCTACACCTTC. Its protein is CASSHGQGGAYGYTF.

The chain employs TRBV20-1 and TRBJ2-3, with 7 bases fitting TRBD1. The CDR3 is made up of 18 amino acids. Unmatched junction bases numbered 13, after V lost 0 bases and J lost 1 base. Germline-derived CDR1 and CDR2 are DFQATT and SNEGSKA (reference sequence). In DNA form, the CDR3 reads TGCAGTGCTAGAGAAATAAGGAGCCGGGACAGCCGCACAGATACGCAGTATTTT. Protein: CSAREIRSRDSRTDTQYF.

The table lists this clonotype with a few counts. The chain recombines TRBV7-9 with TRBJ2-7; TRBD2 agrees at 12 bases. Germline CDR1 and CDR2: SEHNR and FQNEAQ (reference sequence). Trimming took 7 bases from V and 0 from J; bases not matched to a gene: 1. The length of the CDR3 is 14 residues. The CDR3 spells CASKTSGSSYEQYF. In DNA form, the CDR3 reads TGTGCCAGCAAGACTAGCGGGAGCTCCTACGAGCAGTACTTC.

Only a few counts were recorded for this clonotype. The chain links TRBV30 to TRBJ2-3; D might be TRBD1 or TRBD2, each matching 5 bases. The CDR3 sequence is 16 residues long. Per germline, CDR1 GTSNPN and CDR2 SVGIG (reference sequence). Trimming cost V 2 bases and J 0 bases, with 15 bases left between them. CDR3 sequence reads: CAWSPNRGKSTDTQYF. CDR3 sequence (DNA): TGTGCCTGGAGTCCCAATCGGGGCAAAAGCACAGATACGCAGTATTTT.

This clonotype was picked up many times. The chain employs TRBV6-5 and TRBJ1-2; D is perhaps TRBD1 (5 bases). With 0 bases removed from V and 0 bases from J, the gap between germline ends came to 11 bases. The CDR3 covers 16 residues. Germline assignment: CDR1 MNHEY and CDR2 SVGAGI. CDR3 loop: CASSYSMGGTNYGYTF. CDR3 nucleotides: TGTGCCAGCAGTTACTCGATGGGGGGGACTAACTATGGCTACACCTTC.

This clonotype was observed many times. The chain is built from TRBV12-3 or TRBV12-4 and TRBJ1-6, with 10 bases lining up with TRBD1. After removal of 5 bases from V and 8 bases from J, the junction contained 3 bases not matched to a gene. The CDR3 spans 14 residues. CDR3 DNA: TGTGCCAGCAGTAGACAGGGGGCGGATTCACCCCTCCACTTT. Translation gives CASSRQGADSPLHF.

This clonotype occurred many times. The CDR3 sequence is CASSQGRDNEQFF. The CDR3 DNA sequence: TGTGCCAGCTCACAGGGCCGGGACAATGAGCAGTTCTTC. The rearrangement links TRBV18 to TRBJ2-1, with D unresolved. The V and J ends lost 4 bases and 5 bases respectively, with 9 bases between them. Per the germline V gene, CDR1 is KGHSH and CDR2 is LQKENI. The CDR3 extends over 13 amino acids.

The chain combines TRBV20-1 with TRBJ2-1, with a possible D match to TRBD1 (6 bases). V dropped 6 bases and J dropped 9 bases, with 27 bases sitting between them. This CDR3 has 16 residues. Germline V gene sequence: CDR1 DFQATT, CDR2 SNEGSKA (reference sequence). DNA for the CDR3: TGCAGTGCCGAGGAAGTAGGGGGAGTGCGTTCGAGTGAGCAGTTCTTC. Its protein is CSAEEVGGVRSSEQFF.

This clonotype came up once. The CDR3 region has the DNA TGCAGCGCCGGCCCTAGGCCCAGGGGCCACAATGAGCAGTTCTTC. Translating it yields CSAGPRPRGHNEQFF. This chain joins TRBV29-1 and TRBJ2-1, with TRBD1 as a possible D gene (6 bases). Trimming stripped 7 bases from V and 5 bases from J, with 21 bases between. The CDR3 is made up of 15 amino acids. The germline gives CDR1 SQVTM, CDR2 ANQGSEA.